This T cell receptor (beta chain) was sequenced during a study of cytomegalovirus exposure and HLA in healthy donors. The V gene's germline CDR1 is MNHEY and CDR2 SMNVEV (reference sequence). CDR3 length: 13 residues. The trim removed 5 bases at V and 6 bases at J, leaving 2 bases unmatched. The PCR was carried out with 60 Vbeta primers and 13 Jbeta primers. Authors' analysis steps: In a later analysis, the count reached 80 million or so unique TCR beta chains, with approximately 11 million shared. Only in-frame clones appear in the TCRdb table, and some are missing; sequencing was by immunoSEQ multiplex PCR. Clonal size and the V and J genes are those of that table, whereas D and trimming came from the DNA. There are 150,000 to 190,000 clones in the sample; around 84% occur only once, and roughly 2.3% lies in the top ten.

Material for sequencing was PBMCs. This rearrangement joins TRBV27 to TRBJ2-2; 8 bases fit TRBD1. This sequence originates from a young woman in good health and CMV-seronegative. The CDR3 coding sequence is TGTGCCAGCAGTATACAGGGGGCCGGGGAGCTGTTTTTT. Translation: CASSIQGAGELFF.